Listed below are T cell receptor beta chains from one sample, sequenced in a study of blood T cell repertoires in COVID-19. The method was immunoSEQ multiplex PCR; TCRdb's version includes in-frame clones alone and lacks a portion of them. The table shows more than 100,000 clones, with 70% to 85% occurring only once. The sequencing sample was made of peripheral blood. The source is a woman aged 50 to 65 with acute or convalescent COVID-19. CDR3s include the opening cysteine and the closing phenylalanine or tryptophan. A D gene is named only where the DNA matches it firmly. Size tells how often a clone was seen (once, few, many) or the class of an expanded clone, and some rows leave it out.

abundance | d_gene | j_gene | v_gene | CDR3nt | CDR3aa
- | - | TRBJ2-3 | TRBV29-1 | TGCAGCGTTGAGCTACGGTGGGCTACGCAGTATTTT | CSVELRWATQYF
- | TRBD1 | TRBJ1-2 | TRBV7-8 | TGTGCCAGCAGCTTAGGACAGGGGGCTCTGAGTGGCTACACCTTC | CASSLGQGALSGYTF
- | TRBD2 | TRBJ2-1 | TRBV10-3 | TGTGCCATCAGTGAACTAGCGGGGGGGGCCAGGCAGTTCTTC | CAISELAGGARQFF
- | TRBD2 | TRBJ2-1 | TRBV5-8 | TGTGCCAGCAGTTACCTAGCGGGGCAGTACAATGAGCAGTTCTTC | CASSYLAGQYNEQFF
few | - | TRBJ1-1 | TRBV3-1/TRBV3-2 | TGTGCCAGCAGCCAAGCGACAGGTACACTAGGAGCTTTCTTT | CASSQATGTLGAFF
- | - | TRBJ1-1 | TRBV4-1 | TGCGCCAGCAGCTTAATGAGTGGGGAGACTGAAGCTTTCTTT | CASSLMSGETEAFF
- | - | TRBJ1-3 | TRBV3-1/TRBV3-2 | TGTGCCAGCAGCCCACAGAGCTCTGGAAACACCATATATTTT | CASSPQSSGNTIYF
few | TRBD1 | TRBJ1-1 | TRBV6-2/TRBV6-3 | TGTGCCAGCAGTCAACAGGGGGCTTCAAGGAACACTGAAGCTTTCTTT | CASSQQGASRNTEAFF
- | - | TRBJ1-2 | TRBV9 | TGTGCCAGCAGCGATGGGGGCGGCAGACCTGTTTTTAACTATGGCTACACCTTC | CASSDGGGRPVFNYGYTF
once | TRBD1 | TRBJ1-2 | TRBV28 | TGTGCCAGCAGTCGACAGGGAACTAACTATGGCTACACCTTC | CASSRQGTNYGYTF
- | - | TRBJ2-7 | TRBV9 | TGTGCCAGCAGCGTAGATACAGGAGGGTACGAGCAGTACTTC | CASSVDTGGYEQYF
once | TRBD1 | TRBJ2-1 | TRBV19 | TGTGCCACTACGGGGGGACAGGGTGTCTACAATGAGCAGTTCTTC | CATTGGQGVYNEQFF
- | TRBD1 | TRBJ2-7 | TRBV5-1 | TGCGCCAGCAGCTTCGGGACAGGGGGCACCTACGAGCAGTACTTC | CASSFGTGGTYEQYF
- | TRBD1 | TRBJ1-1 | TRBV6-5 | TGTGCCAGCAGTTATGACAGGGTGAACACTGAAGCTTTCTTT | CASSYDRVNTEAFF
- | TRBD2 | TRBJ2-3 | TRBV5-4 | TGTGCCAGCAGCTTGGAGGGAGCGGGGGCTCTACGGAATACGCAGTATTTT | CASSLEGAGALRNTQYF
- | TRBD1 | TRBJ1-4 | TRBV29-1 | TGCAGCGTTAAGTTGACAGGGGGGAATAGTGAAAAACTGTTTTTT | CSVKLTGGNSEKLFF
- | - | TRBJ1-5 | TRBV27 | TGTGCCAGCAGTCCACTTCGGGGTCAGCCCCAGCATTTT | CASSPLRGQPQHF